This TCR beta chain stems from a study of vaccination effects on CD4 cells after COVID-19. Expansion of antigen-specific CD4+ T cells with viral peptide pools was carried out by the ViraFEST assay before sequencing. Investigators separated out CD4+ T cells once 10 days of culture had passed. Recipients of the vaccine had no prior SARS-CoV-2 infection and negative nucleocapsid antibodies. This clone was detected a few times. As yet, its antigen is unknown. General study results and limits: Both infection-induced and vaccine-induced clones contracted markedly at late post-vaccination timepoints.

Per the germline V gene, CDR1 is KGHSH and CDR2 is LQKENI. The CDR3 totals 14 residues. V lost 3 bases, J lost 7 bases, and 15 bases lay in between. Clones were read by immunoSEQ multiplex PCR, and TCRdb kept only the in-frame ones, dropping some. The table shows 70,000 to 95,000 clones, with roughly 72% occurring only once. The chain has TRBV18 and TRBJ1-2, with D tentatively TRBD1 (6 bases). The source of this sequence is a human donor who received a COVID-19 vaccine. Sequencing used CD4+ T cells from PBMCs cultured with HCoV-229E spike peptides, obtained before COVID-19 vaccination. This CDR3 reads CASSPTQDSGGYTF. The CDR3 DNA sequence: TGTGCCAGCTCACCTACTCAGGACAGCGGTGGCTACACCTTC.